Following are 12 T cell receptor beta chains from one sample sequenced in a study of shared clonotypes between healthy human individuals (dated by TCRdb to 2020 to 2021). Receptors were amplified or captured by the immunoSEQ multiplex PCR assay. TCRdb holds this immuneACCESS table with in-frame rearrangements only. Some clones are missing; in checked studies, unresolved V genes explain under half, and the rest has no known cause. The sample table records over a million clones; around 82% of these occur just once. About 0.52% of the sample goes to the ten largest clones. The sample was memory CD4+ T cells from PBMCs. The label giving this sample's cell subset or site can be read as: CD45RA-negative fraction. These receptors all stem from a man aged 18 to 35 in good health. Some clones in this sample may be carry-over from other donors' samples.

CDR3 DNA sequence: TGTGCCAGCAGCTTAACAGGGGTCGTAGAGACCCAGTACTTC. Amino acids: CASSLTGVVETQYF. The rearrangement uses TRBV7-2 and TRBJ2-5, with 7 bases fitting TRBD1. The CDR3 spans 14 residues. Germline values: CDR1 SGHTA, CDR2 FQGNSA. V lost 2 bases, J lost 4 bases, and 4 bases stayed unmatched.

V is TRBV7-8 and J is TRBJ2-3, with 9 nucleotides matching TRBD1. This CDR3 is 16 amino acids long. Trimming cost V 2 bases and J 0 bases; bases outside gene matches: 3. Germline CDR1 SGHVS, CDR2 FQNEAQ. The CDR3: CASSLRQGGSTDTQYF. The CDR3 DNA sequence: TGTGCCAGCAGCTTACGACAGGGGGGAAGCACAGATACGCAGTATTTT. The entire variable domain, with the rest obtained from reference TRBV7-8 and TRBJ2-3, is as follows: GAGVSQSPRYKVAKRGQDVALRCDPISGHVSLFWYQQALGQGPEFLTYFQNEAQLDKSGLPSDRFFAERPEGSVSTLKIQRTQQEDSAVYLCASSLRQGGSTDTQYFGPGTRLTVL.

This sequence joins TRBV7-9 and TRBJ1-4; a weak D match, TRBD1 (5 bases). The ends were cut back, 5 bases at V and 10 bases at J, with 14 bases in the middle. The CDR3 has 13 amino acids. Germline loops: CDR1 SEHNR, CDR2 FQNEAQ (reference sequence). CDR3 region: CASSRFAGRKLFF. For the CDR3, the DNA is TGTGCCAGCAGCCGTTTCGCAGGGCGAAAACTGTTTTTT.

The chain links TRBV2 to TRBJ2-1; D not certain. Trimming cost V 8 bases and J 5 bases, with 7 bases left between them. CDR3 length: 11 residues. CDR1 and CDR2 (germline): SNHLY, FYNNEI. The CDR3 DNA sequence: TGTGCCAGCGGCTTCCACAATGAGCAGTTCTTC. Translated: CASGFHNEQFF.

There are a few counts of this clone. The rearrangement uses TRBV5-4 and TRBJ1-1, with 7 bases aligning to TRBD1. Germline CDR1 and CDR2: SGHNT and YYREEE (reference sequence). CDR3 length equals 14 residues. V lost 0 bases to trimming and J lost 6 bases; unmatched junction nucleotides: 5. Written as DNA, the CDR3 is TGTGCCAGCAGCTTGGCGGGACAGAGGGCTGAAGCTTTCTTT. It codes for CASSLAGQRAEAFF.

This clone was observed a handful of times. Written as DNA, the CDR3 is TGTGCCAGTAGTATTATCCCGAGGCAGCCCCAGCATTTT. As protein: CASSIIPRQPQHF. The chain couples TRBV19 to TRBJ1-5; D is unresolved. Trimming removed 3 bases from V and 7 bases from J, with 10 bases in between. This CDR3 is 13 amino acids long. Germline V CDR1 and CDR2: LNHDA, SQIVND (reference sequence).

The CDR3: CASSESRDSRYGYTF. The CDR3 DNA is TGTGCCAGCAGTGAATCCCGGGACAGCCGCTATGGCTACACCTTC. This chain uses TRBV6-1 with TRBJ1-2, with 7 bases lining up with TRBD1. The trim removed 2 bases at V and 4 bases at J, leaving 7 bases unmatched. The CDR3 loop spans 15 amino acids. Germline V CDR1 and CDR2: MNHNS, SASEGT.

This clone has a handful of counts. The rearrangement links TRBV2 to TRBJ2-7; no definite D call. Germline-derived CDR1 and CDR2 are SNHLY and FYNNEI. Trimming cost V 8 bases and J 6 bases, with 20 bases left between them. The CDR3 runs 14 residues. The CDR3 DNA follows: TGTGCCAGCGCTCTTGACCACGTACTCCTCGAGCAGTACTTC. Its translation: CASALDHVLLEQYF.

This clone was seen repeatedly, ten times or more. V usage is TRBV11-3 and J usage is TRBJ2-2; D gene unclear. Trimming pared 2 bases from V and 5 bases from J, leaving 3 bases between. CDR3 length: 12 residues. Germline V lookup: CDR1 SGHNT, CDR2 YENEEA. CDR3 residues: CASSLLTGELFF. The CDR3 DNA sequence: TGTGCCAGCAGCTTACTTACCGGGGAGCTGTTTTTT.

This clone appeared once. The chain combines TRBV25-1 with TRBJ2-5; 9 nucleotides agree with TRBD1. The CDR3 covers 13 residues. Trimming cost V 6 bases and J 5 bases; bases outside gene matches: 4. Germline CDR1 and CDR2: MGHDK and SYGVNS. The CDR3: CASRQGAGETQYF. CDR3 DNA sequence: TGTGCCAGCAGACAGGGGGCTGGGGAGACCCAGTACTTC.

This clone was seen a single time. The gene calls are TRBV5-1 and TRBJ1-2, with a possible D match to TRBD1 (5 bases). Germline CDR1 is SGHRS and CDR2 is YFSETQ. The CDR3 length is 13 residues. Trimming took off 5 bases at V and 9 bases at J, with 17 bases between the two ends. The DNA for the CDR3 is TGCGCCAGCAGGTCCGACAGTTATTTTAGCTACACCTTC. It codes for CASRSDSYFSYTF.

The chain has TRBV2 and TRBJ2-7, with 10 bases aligning to TRBD1. Germline CDR1 and CDR2: SNHLY and FYNNEI. The CDR3 totals 16 residues. The junction had 11 bases not matched to a gene; V was cut back by 5 bases and J by 4 bases. CDR3: CASSKPGQGIQYEQYF. The CDR3 nucleotides are TGTGCCAGCAGTAAACCGGGACAGGGGATTCAGTACGAGCAGTACTTC.